This TCR beta chain was identified in a study of blood T cell repertoires in COVID-19. In the study overall: Samples representing acute and convalescent COVID-19 were sourced from the United States, Italy and Spain. In each case, the material was cDNA or gDNA derived from T cells, B-cell-depleted T cells, or PBMCs.

Sequencing was performed with immunoSEQ multiplex PCR; in TCRdb, only in-frame clones are kept and a portion is missing. The repertoire includes more than 250,000 clones, around 78% of them detected once, and roughly 4.5% sits in the top ten. The sequence derives from a man aged 60 to 69 who had recovered from COVID-19. The sequencing sample was made of peripheral blood.

CDR3 sequence reads: CASSPRTGGGYTF. The CDR3 bases are TGTGCCAGCAGTCCCCGGACAGGGGGTGGCTACACCTTC. The chain is built from TRBV27 and TRBJ1-2; TRBD1 matches at 10 bases. Trimming removed 5 bases from V and 7 bases from J; junction bases left unmatched: 4. This CDR3 has 13 residues. The germline V gene has CDR1 MNHEY and CDR2 SMNVEV (reference sequence).